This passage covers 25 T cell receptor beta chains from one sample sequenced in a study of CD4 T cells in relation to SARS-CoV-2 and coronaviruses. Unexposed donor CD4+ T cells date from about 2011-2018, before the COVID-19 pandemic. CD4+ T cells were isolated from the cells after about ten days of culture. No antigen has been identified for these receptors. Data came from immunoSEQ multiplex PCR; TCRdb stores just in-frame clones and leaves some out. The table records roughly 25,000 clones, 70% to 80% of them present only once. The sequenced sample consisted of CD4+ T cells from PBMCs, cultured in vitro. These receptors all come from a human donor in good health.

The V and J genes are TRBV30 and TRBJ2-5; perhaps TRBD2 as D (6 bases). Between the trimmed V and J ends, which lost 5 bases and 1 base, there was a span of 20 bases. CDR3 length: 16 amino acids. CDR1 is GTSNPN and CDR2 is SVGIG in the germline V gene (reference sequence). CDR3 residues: CAWSRYGGPIQETQYF. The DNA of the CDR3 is TGTGCCTGGTCCCGGTATGGAGGGCCGATCCAAGAGACCCAGTACTTC.

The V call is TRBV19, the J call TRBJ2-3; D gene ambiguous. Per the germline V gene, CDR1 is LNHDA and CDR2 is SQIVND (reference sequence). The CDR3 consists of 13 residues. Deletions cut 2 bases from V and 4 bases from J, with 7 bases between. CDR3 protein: CASSIRIADTQYF. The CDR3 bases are TGTGCCAGTAGTATACGGATAGCAGATACGCAGTATTTT.

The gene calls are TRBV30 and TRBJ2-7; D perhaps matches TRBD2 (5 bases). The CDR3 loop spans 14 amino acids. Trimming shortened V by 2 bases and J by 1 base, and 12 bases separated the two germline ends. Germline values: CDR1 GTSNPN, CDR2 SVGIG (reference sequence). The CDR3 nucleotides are TGTGCCTGGAGTTCTCCCGGGAAATCCTACGAGCAGTACTTC. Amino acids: CAWSSPGKSYEQYF.

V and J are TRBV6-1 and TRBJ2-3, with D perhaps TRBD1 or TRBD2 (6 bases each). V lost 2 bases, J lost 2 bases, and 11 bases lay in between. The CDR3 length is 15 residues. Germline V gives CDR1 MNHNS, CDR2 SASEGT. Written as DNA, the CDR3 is TGTGCCAGCAGTGAACGGGGGCCGGACACAGATACGCAGTATTTT. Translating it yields CASSERGPDTDTQYF.

CDR3 in amino acids: CATSDFSGTGTYEQYF. The CDR3 nucleotides are TGTGCCACCAGTGATTTTTCCGGGACAGGGACCTACGAGCAGTACTTC. The V and J genes are TRBV24-1 and TRBJ2-7; TRBD1 matches 9 bases. From germline, CDR1 is KGHDR and CDR2 SFDVKD. The CDR3 contains 16 residues. V shed 1 base, J shed 2 bases, and the junction held 5 bases outside the gene matches.

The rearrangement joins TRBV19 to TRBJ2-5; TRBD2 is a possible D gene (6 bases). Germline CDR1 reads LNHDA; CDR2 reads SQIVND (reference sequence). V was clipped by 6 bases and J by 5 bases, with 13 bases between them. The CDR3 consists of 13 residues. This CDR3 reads CASSQTSRETQYF. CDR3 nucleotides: TGTGCCAGTAGCCAGACTAGTCGGGAGACCCAGTACTTC.

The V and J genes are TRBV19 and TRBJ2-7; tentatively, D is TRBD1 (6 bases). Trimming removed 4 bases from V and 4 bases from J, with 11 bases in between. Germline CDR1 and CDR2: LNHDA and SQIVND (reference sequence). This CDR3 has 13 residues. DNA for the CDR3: TGTGCCAGTAGTAACCTAGACAGGTACGAGCAGTACTTC. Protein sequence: CASSNLDRYEQYF.

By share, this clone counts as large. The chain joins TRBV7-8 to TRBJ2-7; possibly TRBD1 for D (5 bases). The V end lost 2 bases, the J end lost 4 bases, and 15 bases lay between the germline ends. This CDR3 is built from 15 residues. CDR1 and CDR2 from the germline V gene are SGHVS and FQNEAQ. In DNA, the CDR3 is TGTGCCAGCAGCTTAAGAGAAGGGGTCGTGTACGAGCAGTACTTC. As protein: CASSLREGVVYEQYF.

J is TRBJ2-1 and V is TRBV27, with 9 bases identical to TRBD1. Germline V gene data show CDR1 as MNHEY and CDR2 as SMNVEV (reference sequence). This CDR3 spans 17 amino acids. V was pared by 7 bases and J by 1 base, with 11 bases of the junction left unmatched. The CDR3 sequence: CASTLQPGTGSYNEQFF. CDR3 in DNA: TGTGCCAGCACTCTCCAACCCGGGACAGGGTCCTACAATGAGCAGTTCTTC.

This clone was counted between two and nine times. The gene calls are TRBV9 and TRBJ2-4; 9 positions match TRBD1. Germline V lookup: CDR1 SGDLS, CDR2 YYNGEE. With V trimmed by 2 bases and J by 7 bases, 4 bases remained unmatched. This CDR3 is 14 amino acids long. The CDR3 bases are TGTGCCAGCAGCGTGGGACAGGGCCTGAACATTCAGTACTTC. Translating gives CASSVGQGLNIQYF. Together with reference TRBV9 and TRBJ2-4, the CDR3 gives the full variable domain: DSGVTQTPKHLITATGQRVTLRCSPRSGDLSVYWYQQSLDQGLQFLIQYYNGEERAKGNILERFSAQQFPDLHSELNLSSLELGDSALYFCASSVGQGLNIQYFGAGTRLSVL.

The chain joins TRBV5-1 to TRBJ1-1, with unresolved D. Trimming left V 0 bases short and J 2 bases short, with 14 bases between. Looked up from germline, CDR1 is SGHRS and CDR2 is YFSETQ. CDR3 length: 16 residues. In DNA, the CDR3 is TGCGCCAGCAGCTTGGCGTCGGGAGGGTATAACACTGAAGCTTTCTTT. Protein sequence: CASSLASGGYNTEAFF.

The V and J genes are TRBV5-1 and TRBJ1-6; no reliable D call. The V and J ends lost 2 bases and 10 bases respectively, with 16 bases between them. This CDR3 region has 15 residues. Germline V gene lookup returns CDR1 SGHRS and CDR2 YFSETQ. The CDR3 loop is CASSFSMGAKSPLHF. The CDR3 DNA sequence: TGCGCCAGCAGCTTTAGCATGGGTGCGAAATCACCCCTCCACTTT.

The CDR3 sequence: CATSDRGGMEDTQYF. In nucleotides, the CDR3 is TGTGCCACCAGTGACCGGGGCGGGATGGAAGATACGCAGTATTTT. The rearrangement joins TRBV24-1 to TRBJ2-3; possible D gene TRBD2, 6 bases. The CDR3 length is 15 residues. The V end lost 4 bases, the J end lost 5 bases, and 15 bases lay between the germline ends. Germline-derived CDR1 and CDR2 are KGHDR and SFDVKD.

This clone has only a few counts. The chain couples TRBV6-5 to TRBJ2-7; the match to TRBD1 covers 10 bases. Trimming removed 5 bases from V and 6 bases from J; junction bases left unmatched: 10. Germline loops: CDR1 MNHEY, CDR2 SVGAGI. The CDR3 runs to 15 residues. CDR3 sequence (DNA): TGTGCCAGCAGTAAAAAACCGGGACAGGGGTCCGAGCAGTACTTC. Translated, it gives CASSKKPGQGSEQYF.

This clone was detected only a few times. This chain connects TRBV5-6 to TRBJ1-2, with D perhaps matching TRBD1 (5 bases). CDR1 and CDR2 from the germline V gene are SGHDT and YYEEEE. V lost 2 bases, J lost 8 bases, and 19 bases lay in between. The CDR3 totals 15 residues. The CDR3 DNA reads TGTGCCAGCAGCTTTATGCAAGCAGGGTTCGGCGGCTACACCTTC. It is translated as CASSFMQAGFGGYTF.

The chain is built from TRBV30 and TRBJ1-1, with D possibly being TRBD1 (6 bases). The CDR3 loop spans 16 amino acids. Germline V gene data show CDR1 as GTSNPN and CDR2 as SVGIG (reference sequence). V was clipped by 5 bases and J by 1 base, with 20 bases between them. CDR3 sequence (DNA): TGTGCCTGGGTGCGGCGGAAGGGGGGTTCGAACACTGAAGCTTTCTTT. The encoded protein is CAWVRRKGGSNTEAFF.

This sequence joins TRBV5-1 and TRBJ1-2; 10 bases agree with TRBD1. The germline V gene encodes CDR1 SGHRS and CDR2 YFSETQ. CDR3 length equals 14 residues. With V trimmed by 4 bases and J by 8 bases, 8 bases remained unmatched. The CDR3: CASSIGTGDGGYTF. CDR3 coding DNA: TGCGCCAGCAGCATCGGGACAGGGGATGGCGGCTACACCTTC.

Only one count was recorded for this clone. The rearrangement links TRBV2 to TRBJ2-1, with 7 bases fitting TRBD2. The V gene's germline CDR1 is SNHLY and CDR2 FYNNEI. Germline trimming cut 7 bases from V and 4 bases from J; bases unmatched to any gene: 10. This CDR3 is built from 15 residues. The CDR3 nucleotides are TGTGCCAGCACTTTGAGGGAGGGATATTACAATGAGCAGTTCTTC. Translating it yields CASTLREGYYNEQFF.

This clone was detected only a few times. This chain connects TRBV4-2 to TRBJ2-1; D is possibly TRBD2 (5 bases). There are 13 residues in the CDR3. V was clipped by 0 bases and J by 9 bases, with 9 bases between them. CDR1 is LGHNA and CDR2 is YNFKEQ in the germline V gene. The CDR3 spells CASSQDIAGEQFF. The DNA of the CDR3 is TGTGCCAGCAGCCAAGATATTGCGGGTGAGCAGTTCTTC.

CDR3 sequence (DNA): TGTGCCAGTAGTTTCAGGACGGAGAACTATGGCTACACCTTC. Protein product: CASSFRTENYGYTF. This chain uses TRBV19 with TRBJ1-2; D is unresolved. The CDR3 consists of 14 residues. Germline CDR1 and CDR2: LNHDA and SQIVND (reference sequence). The ends were cut back, 5 bases at V and 2 bases at J, with 12 bases in the middle.

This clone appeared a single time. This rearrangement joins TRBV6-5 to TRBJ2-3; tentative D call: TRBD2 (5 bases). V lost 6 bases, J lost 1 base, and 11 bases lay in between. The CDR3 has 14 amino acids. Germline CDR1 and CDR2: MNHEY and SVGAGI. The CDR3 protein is CASRKTEGTDTQYF. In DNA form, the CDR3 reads TGTGCCAGCAGAAAAACGGAGGGCACAGATACGCAGTATTTT.

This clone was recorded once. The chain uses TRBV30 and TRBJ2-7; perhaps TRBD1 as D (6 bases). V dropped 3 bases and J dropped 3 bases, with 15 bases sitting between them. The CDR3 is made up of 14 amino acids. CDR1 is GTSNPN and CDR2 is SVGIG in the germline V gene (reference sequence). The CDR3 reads CAWREEGHLYEQYF. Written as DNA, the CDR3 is TGTGCCTGGAGAGAAGAGGGACACCTCTACGAGCAGTACTTC.

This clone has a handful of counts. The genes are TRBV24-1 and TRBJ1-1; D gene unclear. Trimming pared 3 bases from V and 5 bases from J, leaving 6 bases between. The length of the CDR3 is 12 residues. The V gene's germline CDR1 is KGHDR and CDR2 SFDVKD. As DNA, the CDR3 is TGTGCCACCAGTGATACTAATACTGAAGCTTTCTTT. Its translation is CATSDTNTEAFF.

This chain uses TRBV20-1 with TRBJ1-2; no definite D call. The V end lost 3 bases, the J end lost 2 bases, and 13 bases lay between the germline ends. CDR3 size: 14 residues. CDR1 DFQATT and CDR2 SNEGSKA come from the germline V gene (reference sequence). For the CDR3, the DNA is TGCAGTGCTAGTCCGGGCCTCGGAAACTATGGCTACACCTTC. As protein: CSASPGLGNYGYTF.

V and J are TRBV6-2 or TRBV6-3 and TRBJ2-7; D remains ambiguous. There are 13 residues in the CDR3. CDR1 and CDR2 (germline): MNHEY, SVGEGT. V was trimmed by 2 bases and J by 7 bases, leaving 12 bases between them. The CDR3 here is CASSYLRVGEQYF. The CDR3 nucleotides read TGTGCCAGCAGTTACCTCCGGGTGGGGGAGCAGTACTTC.